These 18 T cell receptor beta chains were all obtained from the same sample, sequenced in a study of cytomegalovirus exposure and HLA in healthy donors. PCR employed 60 Vbeta and 13 Jbeta primers. Generated by immunoSEQ multiplex PCR, the TCRdb table keeps only in-frame clones and is missing some. This sample has 150,000 to 200,000 clones, with roughly 83% found just once. Sequencing was carried out using PBMCs. These receptors were collected from a woman aged 50 to 60 in good health and CMV-seronegative.

This clone appeared a few times. This chain's CDR3 is CASSRTGVGNTEAFF. For the CDR3, the DNA is TGTGCCAGCAGCCGGACAGGGGTAGGGAACACTGAAGCTTTCTTT. The J gene is TRBJ1-1, the V gene TRBV9; 9 positions agree with TRBD1. The V gene's germline CDR1 is SGDLS and CDR2 YYNGEE. The CDR3 is 15 residues long. Trimming took 4 bases from V and 1 from J; bases not matched to a gene: 5.

This clone was observed a single time. This rearrangement joins TRBV28 to TRBJ1-6; 7 bases agree with TRBD1. The CDR3 spans 17 residues. The J segment lost 6 bases and the V segment lost 3 bases, leaving 11 bases of the junction unmatched. The germline gives CDR1 MDHEN, CDR2 SYDVKM. CDR3 protein: CASSLILRDSPNSPLHF. For the CDR3, the DNA is TGTGCCAGCAGTTTGATACTCCGGGACAGCCCTAATTCACCCCTCCACTTT.

The sample holds a few counts of this clone. The chain has TRBV2 and TRBJ1-1, with 12 bases identical to TRBD1. The CDR3 totals 17 residues. Germline V gene lookup returns CDR1 SNHLY and CDR2 FYNNEI. V lost 4 bases and J lost 1; bases outside the gene matches: 7. The CDR3 reads CASSGGLGQGANTEAFF. The DNA of the CDR3 is TGTGCCAGCAGTGGCGGATTGGGACAGGGGGCGAACACTGAAGCTTTCTTT.

This clone turned up a few times. The V gene is TRBV7-2, the J gene TRBJ2-7; 8 bases align to TRBD2. The trim removed 1 base at V and 2 bases at J, leaving 10 bases unmatched. This CDR3 comprises 17 residues. CDR1 is SGHTA and CDR2 is FQGNSA in the germline V gene. The CDR3 coding sequence is TGTGCCAGCAGCTTAGGGATGCGGGGGGCCCCTCCCTACGAGCAGTACTTC. It encodes CASSLGMRGAPPYEQYF.

This clone has more than one count but fewer than ten. The CDR3 region has the DNA TGCGCCAGCAGCTTGGGGGACAGCACCTACGAGCAGTACTTC. Its protein product is CASSLGDSTYEQYF. The genes are TRBV5-1 and TRBJ2-7, with TRBD1 matching 7 bases. J was trimmed by 2 bases and V by 0 bases; bases with no gene match: 2. Per germline, CDR1 SGHRS and CDR2 YFSETQ. CDR3 length equals 14 residues.

The rearrangement uses TRBV2 and TRBJ1-2, with D perhaps matching TRBD1 (5 bases). The V gene's germline CDR1 is SNHLY and CDR2 FYNNEI. The CDR3 loop spans 15 amino acids. V dropped 0 bases and J dropped 2 bases, with 10 bases sitting between them. Written as DNA, the CDR3 is TGTGCCAGCAGTGAAGCTAGTGCAGGGAACTATGGCTACACCTTC. Protein sequence: CASSEASAGNYGYTF.

The chain uses TRBV7-3 and TRBJ2-7; TRBD2 might be the D (7 bases). V was clipped by 0 bases and J by 2 bases, with 17 bases between them. The CDR3 spans 17 residues. CDR1 and CDR2 (germline): SGHTA, FQGTGA. CDR3 sequence reads: CASSLTPAQGGAYEQYF. The CDR3 region has the DNA TGTGCCAGCAGCTTAACCCCCGCACAGGGAGGGGCCTACGAGCAGTACTTC.

This chain joins TRBV30 and TRBJ2-3, with D perhaps matching TRBD2 (6 bases). The CDR3 loop spans 14 amino acids. Germline V gene sequence: CDR1 GTSNPN, CDR2 SVGIG (reference sequence). V was trimmed by 1 base and J by 3 bases, leaving 11 bases between them. The CDR3 loop reads CAWSAAGGTDTQYF. The CDR3 DNA reads TGTGCCTGGAGTGCAGCGGGTGGGACAGATACGCAGTATTTT.

The CDR3 nucleotides read TGTGCCTGGAGTGCAGGGGGCGAGCAGTACTTC. This encodes CAWSAGGEQYF. The chain uses TRBV30 and TRBJ2-7, with TRBD1 matching 7 bases. Per germline, CDR1 GTSNPN and CDR2 SVGIG (reference sequence). J gave up 6 bases and V 1 base, and 0 bases lay outside the gene matches. The CDR3 runs 11 residues. Combining the CDR3 with reference TRBV30 and TRBJ2-7 gives the whole variable domain SQTIHQWPATLVQPVGSPLSLECTVEGTSNPNLYWYRQAAGRGLQLLFYSVGIGQISSEVPQNLSASRPQDRQFILSSKKLLLSDSGFYLCAWSAGGEQYFGPGTRLTVT.

The count of this clone is one. This chain connects TRBV25-1 to TRBJ1-5, with 9 bases lining up with TRBD1. The V and J ends lost 3 bases and 2 bases, in that order; junction bases with no gene match: 5. The CDR3 length is 16 residues. Germline-derived CDR1 and CDR2 are MGHDK and SYGVNS. CDR3 region: CASSDDGDRGNQPQHF. CDR3 coding DNA: TGTGCCAGCAGTGATGATGGGGACAGGGGCAATCAGCCCCAGCATTTT.

V is TRBV2 and J is TRBJ2-5; D possibly corresponds to TRBD1 (6 bases). The end of the DNA aligns better with TRBJ2-7, so the J call may be wrong. Germline V gives CDR1 SNHLY, CDR2 FYNNEI. The CDR3 covers 12 residues. CDR3 nucleotides: TGTGCCAGCACATTACAGGGCTACGAGCAGTACTTC. Encoded protein: CASTLQGYEQYF.

Comment on this clone: An end of the junction differs from the germline gene, which may be a read error. This chain connects TRBV6-6 to TRBJ1-5; D perhaps matches TRBD1 (5 bases). The CDR3 has 14 residues. Germline lookup yields CDR1 MNHNY and CDR2 SVGAGI (reference sequence). CDR3 amino acids: CASTKGKGNQSQHF. In DNA, the CDR3 is TGTGCCAGCACTAAGGGGAAGGGCAATCAGTCCCAGCATTTT.

The table lists this clone with a few counts. V is TRBV7-9 and J is TRBJ2-7; tentatively, D is TRBD2 (6 bases). V lost 4 bases to trimming and J lost 7 bases, with 11 bases between them. Germline V lookup: CDR1 SEHNR, CDR2 FQNEAQ (reference sequence). CDR3 length: 12 amino acids. The CDR3 region is CASSWRALEQYF. The CDR3, as DNA: TGTGCCAGCAGCTGGAGGGCCTTGGAGCAGTACTTC.

The rearrangement uses TRBV10-3 and TRBJ2-1, with TRBD2 matching 11 bases. Trimming cost V 7 bases and J 5 bases; bases outside gene matches: 16. The CDR3 length is 18 residues. Germline CDR1 ENHRY, CDR2 SYGVKD. CDR3 in DNA: TGTGCCATCAAGGATAGCGGGAGGGGACTCACAGGGGACAATGAGCAGTTCTTC. Protein: CAIKDSGRGLTGDNEQFF.

CDR3 amino acids: CASSLFGTDNSPLHF. The CDR3 DNA reads TGTGCCAGCAGCTTATTTGGGACAGACAATTCACCCCTCCACTTT. The V and J genes are TRBV11-2 and TRBJ1-6; 7 nucleotides align to TRBD1. Germline assignment: CDR1 SGHAT and CDR2 FQNNGV. The CDR3 spans 15 residues. After removal of 2 bases from V and 7 bases from J, the junction contained 5 bases not matched to a gene.

This clone occurred a few times. The chain employs TRBV5-1 and TRBJ1-1, with D hard to call. This CDR3 contains 14 residues. Trimming shortened V by 0 bases and J by 1 base, and 7 bases separated the two germline ends. Germline loops: CDR1 SGHRS, CDR2 YFSETQ. CDR3 loop: CASSLERENTEAFF. The CDR3 DNA follows: TGCGCCAGCAGCTTGGAACGGGAGAACACTGAAGCTTTCTTT.

This sequence joins TRBV27 and TRBJ1-1; a possible D gene is TRBD1 (5 bases). Germline V gene lookup returns CDR1 MNHEY and CDR2 SMNVEV (reference sequence). The V and J ends lost 6 bases and 1 base respectively, with 15 bases between them. The CDR3 sequence is 15 residues long. CDR3 sequence reads: CASRPGRGRNTEAFF. CDR3 sequence (DNA): TGTGCCAGCAGACCCGGGAGGGGAAGGAACACTGAAGCTTTCTTT.

This clone was detected a few times. The chain is built from TRBV6-5 and TRBJ1-6; TRBD1 aligns across 7 bases. The CDR3 is 11 residues long. CDR1 MNHEY and CDR2 SVGAGI come from the germline V gene. For the CDR3, the DNA is TGTATAACAGGGGTGAATTCACCCCTCCACTTT. Translating gives CITGVNSPLHF.